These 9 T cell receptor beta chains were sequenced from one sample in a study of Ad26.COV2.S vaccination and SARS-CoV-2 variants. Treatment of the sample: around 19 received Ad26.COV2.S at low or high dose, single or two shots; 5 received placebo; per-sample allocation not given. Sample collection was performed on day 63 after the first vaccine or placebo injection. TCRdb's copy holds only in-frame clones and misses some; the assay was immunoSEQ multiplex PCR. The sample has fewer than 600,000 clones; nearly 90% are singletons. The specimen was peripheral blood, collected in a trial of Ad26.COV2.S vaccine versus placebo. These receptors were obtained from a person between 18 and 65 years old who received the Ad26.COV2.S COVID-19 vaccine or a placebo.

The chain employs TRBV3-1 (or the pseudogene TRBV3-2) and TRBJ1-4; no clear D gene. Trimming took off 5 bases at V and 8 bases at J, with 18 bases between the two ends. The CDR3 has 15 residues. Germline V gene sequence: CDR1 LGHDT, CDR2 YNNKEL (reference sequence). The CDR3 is CASSSRFRAGEKLFF. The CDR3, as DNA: TGTGCCAGCAGCTCCCGGTTTAGGGCCGGCGAAAAACTGTTTTTT.

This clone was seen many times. Here the CDR3 reads CAISESDSSYEQYF. As DNA, the CDR3 is TGTGCCATCAGTGAGTCGGACAGCTCCTACGAGCAGTACTTC. J is TRBJ2-7 and V is TRBV10-3; the D gene is possibly TRBD1 (6 bases). This CDR3 contains 14 residues. Trimming cost V 0 bases and J 0 bases, with 6 bases left between them. Germline V gives CDR1 ENHRY, CDR2 SYGVKD.

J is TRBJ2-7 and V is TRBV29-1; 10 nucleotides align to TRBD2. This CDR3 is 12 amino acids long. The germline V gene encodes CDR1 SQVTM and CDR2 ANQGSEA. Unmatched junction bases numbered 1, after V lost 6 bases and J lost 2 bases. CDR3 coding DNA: TGCAGCGTAGCGGGAGGGGCCTACGAGCAGTACTTC. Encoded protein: CSVAGGAYEQYF.

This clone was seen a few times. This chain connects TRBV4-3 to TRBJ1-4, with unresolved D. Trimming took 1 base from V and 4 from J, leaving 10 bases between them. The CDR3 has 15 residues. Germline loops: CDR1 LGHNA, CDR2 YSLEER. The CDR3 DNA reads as TGCGCCAGCAGCCAAGCCAACAGAGATAATGAAAAACTGTTTTTT. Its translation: CASSQANRDNEKLFF.

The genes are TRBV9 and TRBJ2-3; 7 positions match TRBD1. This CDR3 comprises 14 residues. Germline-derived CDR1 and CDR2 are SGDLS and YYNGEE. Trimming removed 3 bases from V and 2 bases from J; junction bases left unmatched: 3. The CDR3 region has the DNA TGTGCCAGCAGCGGTACAGGGGACACAGATACGCAGTATTTT. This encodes CASSGTGDTDTQYF.

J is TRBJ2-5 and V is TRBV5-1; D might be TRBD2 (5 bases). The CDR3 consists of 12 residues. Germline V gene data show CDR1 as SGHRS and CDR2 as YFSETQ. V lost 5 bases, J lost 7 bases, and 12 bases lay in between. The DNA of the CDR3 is TGCGCCAGCAGACCGAACCGGGGGACCCAGTACTTC. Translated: CASRPNRGTQYF.

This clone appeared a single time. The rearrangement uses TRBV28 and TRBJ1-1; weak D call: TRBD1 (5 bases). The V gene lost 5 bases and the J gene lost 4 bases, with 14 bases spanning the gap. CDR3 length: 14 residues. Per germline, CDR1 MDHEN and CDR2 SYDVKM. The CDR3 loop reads CASSDPGGGTEAFF. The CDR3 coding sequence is TGTGCCAGCAGTGACCCCGGGGGTGGCACTGAAGCTTTCTTT.

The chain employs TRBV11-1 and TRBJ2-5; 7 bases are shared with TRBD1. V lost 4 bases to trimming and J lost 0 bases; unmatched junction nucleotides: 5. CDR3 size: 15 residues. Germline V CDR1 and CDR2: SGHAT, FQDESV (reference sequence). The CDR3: CASSYKGQNQETQYF. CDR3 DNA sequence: TGTGCCAGCAGCTATAAGGGACAGAACCAAGAGACCCAGTACTTC. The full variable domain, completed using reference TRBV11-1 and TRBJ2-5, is EAEVAQSPRYKITEKSQAVAFWCDPISGHATLYWYRQILGQGPELLVQFQDESVVDDSQLPKDRFSAERLKGVDSTLKIQPAELGDSAMYLCASSYKGQNQETQYFGPGTRLLVL.

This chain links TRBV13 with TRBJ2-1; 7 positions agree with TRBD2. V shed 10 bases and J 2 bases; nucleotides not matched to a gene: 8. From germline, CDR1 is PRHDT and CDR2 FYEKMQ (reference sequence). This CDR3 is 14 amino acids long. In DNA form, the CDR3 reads TGTGCCACTCAGGTGGCGGGAGCCTACAATGAGCAGTTCTTC. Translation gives CATQVAGAYNEQFF.